This TCR beta chain was retrieved from a study of technical replicates of blood from several donors. V lost 0 bases and J lost 2, with 5 bases in between. CDR3 size: 13 residues. The germline V gene has CDR1 MNHNS and CDR2 SASEGT. Here immunoSEQ multiplex PCR was the method, and the copy in TCRdb shows in-frame clones only, minus some. The sample lists some 83,000 clones, 90% to 95% occurring once. The rearrangement links TRBV6-1 to TRBJ2-7; TRBD1 might be the D (5 bases). This clonotype originated in a human donor in good health. The specimen was T cells isolated from PBMCs. CDR3 in DNA: TGTGCCAGCAGTGAAGCGGACACCTACGAGCAGTACTTC. This translates into CASSEADTYEQYF.